Described below is a single T cell receptor (beta chain) sequence and its context. This clone was recorded many times. No cognate antigen has been identified for it. Qualities for individual bases were not recorded, and no much larger clone is one base off. Taken with the paper, the label for time point translates to: baseline before first vaccination. Vaccinee samples were obtained from the UK trials COV001 and COV002, which included a single-blind randomized controlled phase 2/3 trial of AZD1222 (ChAdOx1 nCoV-19) in healthy adults. For TCRbeta chain sequencing, PBMC samples from trial participants were taken at day 0 and at day 28 after the second dose. These data are taken from a study of T cell responses to AZD1222 COVID-19 vaccine (dated by TCRdb to about 2021). For context, the study as a whole: Because spike-specific TCR depth and breadth did not differ between the two schedules, AZD1222 recipients who got a second dose at roughly 4 weeks were pooled with those who got a second dose at roughly 12 weeks. Trial participants were enrolled by age into 18-55, 56-69 and 70-plus year subgroups, with approximately 150, 28 and 58 TCR-sequenced participants respectively. A total of about 250 trial participants underwent TCR sequencing, of whom 207 had received two doses of AZD1222 and approximately 25 had received two doses of the MenACWY control vaccine. Overall study results and their limits: In the small 56-69-year group, the increase in depth fell short of significance, most likely because of low power. CD4 TCRs associated with the vaccine covered the entire spike protein, and the dominant responses were in regions 160-218 and 743-854. Epitopes outside the regions mutated in the B.1.351 and B.1.1.7 variants were reportedly recognized by nearly half of the unique spike-specific TCRs. Because no samples from the day 14 peak response were available, repertoires could be characterized only after the peak T cell response. Most participants were white British and females outnumbered males, and the authors suggested that clonal diversity may have been underestimated. Conclusions about previously exposed vaccinees were limited because only six AZD1222 recipients were SARS-CoV-2 seropositive at baseline. After two AZD1222 doses, both the breadth and the depth of spike-specific TCRs were significantly higher than at day 0 and than in MenACWY recipients.

CDR1 SGHAT and CDR2 FQNNGV were looked up in the germline V gene. V loses 0 bases, J loses 7 bases, and the germline ends lie 10 bases apart. The CDR3 contains 13 residues, cysteine and phenylalanine counted. Solely the CDR3 DNA is kept, with 39 bases framed from the first base. The CDR3 regions of human TCRbeta chains were subjected to immunosequencing. Processing in the source paper ran as follows. Repertoire TCRs were matched against a reference library of SARS-CoV-2-specific TCRs generated with the MIRA antigen-specificity platform. Breadth meant the fraction of unique TCRs that were SARS-CoV-2-associated, whereas depth meant the fraction of total T cells that were SARS-CoV-2-associated. Using the MIRA data, every spike-specific TCR was mapped to the spike region that the TCR reacted to and assigned to either a CD4 or a CD8 class. Log10-transformed breadth and depth values were compared by one-way ANOVA with Sidak's multiple comparisons tests. Held by TCRdb, this immuneACCESS table contains in-frame sequences only and omits some clones. Under half of the omission traces to an unresolved V gene where checked; the cause of the rest is unknown. V and J calls and clone size come straight from that table; D and trimming were deduced from the DNA. The sample table contains some 150,000 clones; only one count was recorded for 70% to 90% of them. The top ten clones comprise 2% to 2.5% of the sample.

The origin of this receptor is an adult in good health. The V gene is TRBV11-2 and the J gene is TRBJ2-7, with the identity of the D gene unclear. The material sequenced was peripheral blood, taken on day 0 of AZD1222 vaccination. The base sequence is TGTGCCAGCAGCTTAGATCCCCCCGGGGAGCAGTACTTC. Its protein product is CASSLDPPGEQYF. The CDR3 plus the reference TRBV11-2 and TRBJ2-7 genes for the other parts give the full variable domain: EAGVAQSPRYKIIEKRQSVAFWCNPISGHATLYWYQQILGQGPKLLIQFQNNGVVDDSQLPKDRFSAERLKGVDSTLKIQPAKLEDSAVYLCASSLDPPGEQYFGPGTRLTVT.